This entry lists 30 T cell receptor beta chains sequenced from one sample in a study of patients and donors after allogeneic stem cell transplantation. TCRdb re-called the RT-PCR reads with MiXCR, one entry per CDR3 protein. In the table there are roughly 880,000 distinct CDR3 sequences, over 15% of which are singletons. Sequenced: blood, either unsorted or a sorted T cell fraction (not recorded which). The source is a human donor who was either an allogeneic HSCT recipient or a stem cell or donor lymphocyte infusion donor (not recorded which). It is not recorded whose cells these are; they may come from a transplant donor.

V gene TRBV7-2 combines with J gene TRBJ2-5; TRBD1 agrees at 7 bases. The J segment lost 5 bases and the V segment lost 2 bases, leaving 5 bases of the junction unmatched. Germline V gene sequence: CDR1 SGHTA, CDR2 FQGNSA. CDR3 length: 14 amino acids. The CDR3 bases are TGTGCCAGCAGCTTATTGGGCAGGGGGGAGACCCAGTACTTC. The encoded protein is CASSLLGRGETQYF.

For this clonotype: A junction end diverges from the germline sequence, so it may reflect a read error. The gene calls are TRBV6-5 and TRBJ2-5; D is ambiguous. The CDR3 extends over 15 amino acids. From germline, CDR1 is MNHEY and CDR2 SVGAGI. The CDR3 nucleotides are TGTGCCAGCAGTTACACTCAGGTCCGGCAAGGGACCCAGTACTTC. This codes for CASSYTQVRQGTQYF.

The chain employs TRBV20-1 and TRBJ2-2; tentatively, D is TRBD1 (6 bases). CDR3 length: 17 residues. V was pared by 3 bases and J by 0 bases, with 17 bases between. CDR1 and CDR2 (germline): DFQATT, SNEGSKA (reference sequence). For the CDR3, the DNA is TGCAGTGCTAGCGGGTCAGGGGAAGATGCGAACACCGGGGAGCTGTTTTTT. Translating gives CSASGSGEDANTGELFF.

This clonotype was seen only a few times. The V call is TRBV5-1, the J call TRBJ1-4; 11 bases match TRBD1. From germline, CDR1 is SGHRS and CDR2 YFSETQ. The CDR3 has 15 residues. V dropped 3 bases and J dropped 10; count of bases not matched to a gene: 8. DNA for the CDR3: TGCGCCAGCAGCTCGCCCAGGACAGGGGGCGGAAAACTGTTTTTT. This codes for CASSSPRTGGGKLFF. Full variable domain (missing parts from reference TRBV5-1 and TRBJ1-4): KAGVTQTPRYLIKTRGQQVTLSCSPISGHRSVSWYQQTPGQGLQFLFEYFSETQRNKGNFPGRFSGRQFSNSRSEMNVSTLELGDSALYLCASSSPRTGGGKLFFGSGTQLSVL.

The V call is TRBV20-1, the J call TRBJ2-7, with 7 nucleotides matching TRBD2. Germline CDR1 DFQATT, CDR2 SNEGSKA (reference sequence). With V trimmed by 5 bases and J by 3 bases, 13 bases remained unmatched. The CDR3 consists of 15 residues. The CDR3 coding sequence is TGCAGTGCTCCTCAAAAGGCTAGCGGAATCTACGAGCAGTACTTC. It specifies CSAPQKASGIYEQYF.

This clonotype was picked up a small number of times. This sequence joins TRBV15 and TRBJ2-7; D perhaps matches TRBD2 (7 bases). Looked up from germline, CDR1 is LNHNV and CDR2 is YYDKDF (reference sequence). The CDR3 consists of 15 residues. V was pared by 3 bases and J by 3 bases, with 15 bases between. In DNA, the CDR3 is TGTGCCACCAGCAGGGAGGTGGGGGGGCACTACGAGCAGTACTTC. This gives the protein CATSREVGGHYEQYF.

This clonotype was seen at least ten times. V gene TRBV29-1 combines with J gene TRBJ1-1, with unresolved D. Germline V gene sequence: CDR1 SQVTM, CDR2 ANQGSEA. The CDR3 has 14 amino acids. Trimming took 3 bases from V and 0 from J, leaving 11 bases between them. The CDR3 sequence: CSVEYVPMNTEAFF. CDR3 sequence (DNA): TGCAGCGTTGAGTACGTCCCCATGAACACTGAAGCTTTCTTT.

CDR3 sequence: CASSLGWVASSYEQYF. CDR3 in DNA: TGTGCCAGCAGCTTGGGGTGGGTAGCTTCGTCCTACGAGCAGTACTTC. V is TRBV5-6 and J is TRBJ2-7, with D hard to call. V lost 0 bases to trimming and J lost 1 base, with 14 bases between them. The CDR3 is 16 residues long. The germline CDR1 and CDR2 sequences are SGHDT and YYEEEE.

CDR3 sequence (DNA): TGCAGTGCTAGAGATGCGAGGACGGGGAATCAGCCCCAGCATTTT. Encoded protein: CSARDARTGNQPQHF. The J gene is TRBJ1-5, the V gene TRBV20-1, with D uncertain. This CDR3 is 15 amino acids long. The V gene's germline CDR1 is DFQATT and CDR2 SNEGSKA (reference sequence). Between the trimmed V and J ends, which lost 0 bases and 4 bases, there was a span of 13 bases.

This chain connects TRBV6-1 to TRBJ1-6; 9 bases are a match to TRBD1. From germline, CDR1 is MNHNS and CDR2 SASEGT. V trimming: 6 bases; J trimming: 9 bases; junction bases outside the gene matches: 12. The CDR3 consists of 16 residues. CDR3 in DNA: TGTGCCAGCAGCCGTTTGGCGGGACAGGGAGTTTCACCCCTCCACTTT. It yields the protein CASSRLAGQGVSPLHF.

V gene TRBV5-1 combines with J gene TRBJ1-2, with D uncertain. The CDR3 totals 13 residues. Germline V gene sequence: CDR1 SGHRS, CDR2 YFSETQ. The ends were cut back, 0 bases at V and 8 bases at J, with 11 bases in the middle. The CDR3 sequence is CASSLVAGPGYTF. CDR3 DNA sequence: TGCGCCAGCAGCTTGGTAGCCGGCCCGGGCTACACCTTC.

This clonotype was seen only a few times. This chain links TRBV27 with TRBJ2-2, with TRBD2 matching over 11 bases. The CDR3 spans 16 residues. The V and J ends lost 3 bases and 5 bases, in that order; junction bases with no gene match: 5. Germline CDR1 and CDR2: MNHEY and SMNVEV (reference sequence). This CDR3 reads CASSFVAGGSTGELFF. The CDR3 DNA reads as TGTGCCAGCAGTTTTGTAGCGGGGGGGAGTACCGGGGAGCTGTTTTTT.

This clonotype has at least ten counts. The chain uses TRBV9 and TRBJ1-6, with D unresolved. The CDR3 length is 14 residues. V was clipped by 0 bases and J by 7 bases, with 8 bases between them. Germline CDR1 SGDLS, CDR2 YYNGEE. CDR3 DNA: TGTGCCAGCAGCGTAGACCGGAGGAATTCACCCCTCCACTTT. The encoded protein is CASSVDRRNSPLHF.

This clonotype was seen ten or more times. The V call is TRBV29-1, the J call TRBJ2-5; 7 bases map to TRBD2. The V gene's germline CDR1 is SQVTM and CDR2 ANQGSEA. V shed 6 bases and J 7 bases; nucleotides not matched to a gene: 5. This CDR3 contains 11 residues. CDR3 region: CSVSQRGTQYF. The CDR3 bases are TGCAGCGTCTCACAGCGGGGGACCCAGTACTTC.

This clonotype was detected only a few times. The chain is built from TRBV20-1 and TRBJ1-5; maybe TRBD1 (5 bases). V dropped 1 base and J dropped 4 bases, with 8 bases sitting between them. Germline CDR1 and CDR2: DFQATT and SNEGSKA (reference sequence). This CDR3 region has 13 residues. The DNA for the CDR3 is TGCAGTGCTAGAGGACAGCGAAATCAGCCCCAGCATTTT. Translation: CSARGQRNQPQHF.

This clonotype was observed a handful of times. V is TRBV3-1 and J is TRBJ2-1; 10 bases are shared with TRBD2. The CDR3 covers 19 residues. Germline CDR1 LGHDT, CDR2 YNNKEL (reference sequence). V trimming: 0 bases; J trimming: 9 bases; junction bases outside the gene matches: 17. DNA for the CDR3: TGTGCCAGCAGCCAAGATAGAGGGCGGCTAGCGGGGGTCCGCTGTGAGCAGTTCTTC. Protein: CASSQDRGRLAGVRCEQFF.

V is TRBV5-1 and J is TRBJ2-3, with 12 bases identical to TRBD1. From germline, CDR1 is SGHRS and CDR2 YFSETQ. Unmatched junction bases numbered 10, after V lost 1 base and J lost 7 bases. CDR3 size: 17 residues. In DNA form, the CDR3 reads TGCGCCAGCAGCTTGATGCCGGGACAGGGGGCCGAGAATACGCAGTATTTT. Translation: CASSLMPGQGAENTQYF.

This clonotype was detected only once. V gene TRBV25-1 combines with J gene TRBJ2-7, with D unresolved. Germline-derived CDR1 and CDR2 are MGHDK and SYGVNS. V lost 6 bases, J lost 0 bases, and 9 bases lay in between. The CDR3 runs to 13 residues. DNA for the CDR3: TGTGCCAGCAGAGCTCGGAGCTCCTACGAGCAGTACTTC. Encoded protein: CASRARSSYEQYF.

This clonotype was recorded a few times. The genes are TRBV5-5 and TRBJ2-6, with TRBD2 as a possible D gene (5 bases). The CDR3 is 18 amino acids. Trimming took off 3 bases at V and 0 bases at J, with 16 bases between the two ends. Germline V CDR1 and CDR2: SGHKS, YYEKEE (reference sequence). The chain's CDR3 is CASSSRTGKSSGANVLTF. The CDR3 DNA follows: TGTGCCAGCAGCTCCAGGACGGGGAAAAGCTCTGGGGCCAACGTCCTGACTTTC.

The rearrangement joins TRBV6-5 to TRBJ1-5; possible D gene TRBD1, 6 bases. Germline CDR1 MNHEY, CDR2 SVGAGI. The ends were cut back, 2 bases at V and 6 bases at J, with 20 bases in the middle. The CDR3 totals 17 residues. CDR3 coding DNA: TGTGCCAGCAGTTACGTAGGAGGGGGGGCCAATGGTCAGCCCCAGCATTTT. Translation: CASSYVGGGANGQPQHF.

The genes are TRBV4-1 and TRBJ1-2; tentative D call: TRBD1 (5 bases). The CDR3 spans 14 residues. The germline V gene encodes CDR1 MGHRA and CDR2 YSYEKL. The V and J ends lost 1 base and 7 bases respectively, with 13 bases between them. This CDR3 is CASSQGLGQGGYTF. CDR3 DNA: TGCGCCAGCAGCCAAGGGCTGGGGCAGGGTGGCTACACCTTC.

This clonotype turned up a few times. The rearrangement uses TRBV6-1 and TRBJ2-1, with 7 bases matching TRBD1. This CDR3 has 16 residues. Trimming removed 6 bases from V and 7 bases from J; junction bases left unmatched: 15. From germline, CDR1 is MNHNS and CDR2 SASEGT. Here the CDR3 DNA reads TGTGCCAGCAGGCCAGCGACAGGGAAAGATAGGAATGAGCAGTTCTTC. Its translation is CASRPATGKDRNEQFF.

The gene calls are TRBV12-3 or TRBV12-4 and TRBJ1-4, with TRBD1 matching over 7 bases. The CDR3 contains 18 residues. The V segment lost 5 bases and the J segment 0 bases; nucleotides outside the gene matches: 12. CDR3 nucleotides: TGTGCCAGCAGTCAAGACAGGGTGGTGGTGGCAACTAATGAAAAACTGTTTTTT. It is translated as CASSQDRVVVATNEKLFF.

The sample holds a few counts of this clonotype. CDR3 in DNA: TGTGCCAGCACCAACGGGGGCGGACCTAACTATGGCTACACCTTC. This sequence encodes CASTNGGGPNYGYTF. The chain is built from TRBV6-1 and TRBJ1-2; possibly TRBD1 for D (6 bases). The CDR3 runs 15 residues. Deletions cut 7 bases from V and 0 bases from J, with 15 bases between. The germline CDR1 and CDR2 sequences are MNHNS and SASEGT.

In its sample, this clonotype was seen a few times. The chain couples TRBV12-3 or TRBV12-4 to TRBJ1-3; D perhaps matches TRBD1 (5 bases). The CDR3 totals 16 residues. V was shortened by 7 bases and J by 4 bases, with 20 bases between the two germline ends. The CDR3 is CASNRGVPAAGNTIYF. The CDR3 DNA reads TGTGCCAGCAATCGGGGGGTTCCGGCAGCAGGAAACACCATATATTTT.

V usage is TRBV10-3 and J usage is TRBJ2-3; D possibly matches TRBD1 or TRBD2 (5 bases each). Germline values: CDR1 ENHRY, CDR2 SYGVKD. Trimming pared 11 bases from V and 6 bases from J, leaving 21 bases between. This CDR3 region has 14 residues. The CDR3 loop is CAVASGRREDTQYF. The CDR3 nucleotides read TGTGCCGTTGCGTCAGGGAGACGTGAGGATACGCAGTATTTT.

This clonotype appeared a few times. The rearrangement uses TRBV12-3 or TRBV12-4 and TRBJ1-1, with D possibly being TRBD1 (6 bases). V lost 5 bases and J 2 bases, leaving 15 bases between the germline ends. The CDR3 consists of 15 residues. CDR3 coding DNA: TGTGCCAGCAGTAAGGCCCCGACAGGTAACACTGAAGCTTTCTTT. Its protein is CASSKAPTGNTEAFF.

The V and J genes are TRBV5-1 and TRBJ2-1, with 13 bases matching TRBD2. Germline V gives CDR1 SGHRS, CDR2 YFSETQ. This CDR3 has 15 amino acids. Trimming removed 5 bases from V and 7 bases from J; junction bases left unmatched: 6. The CDR3 region is CASRAGTSGENEQFF. The DNA of the CDR3 is TGCGCCAGCAGAGCCGGGACTAGCGGGGAGAATGAGCAGTTCTTC.

The chain recombines TRBV6-2 or TRBV6-3 with TRBJ2-1; TRBD2 agrees at 7 bases. Germline V lookup: CDR1 MNHEY, CDR2 SVGEGT. The length of the CDR3 is 17 residues. Trimming cost V 7 bases and J 4 bases; bases outside gene matches: 16. CDR3 sequence reads: CASTPFRRASGYNEQFF. The CDR3 nucleotides read TGTGCCAGCACCCCGTTTAGGAGGGCTAGCGGTTACAATGAGCAGTTCTTC.

This clonotype was seen just once. The chain is built from TRBV7-8 and TRBJ2-7, with 8 bases identical to TRBD1. After removal of 4 bases from V and 5 bases from J, the junction contained 10 bases not matched to a gene. From germline, CDR1 is SGHVS and CDR2 FQNEAQ. The CDR3 has 15 residues. The chain's CDR3 is CASSSPDRAPNEQYF. CDR3 nucleotide sequence: TGTGCCAGCAGCTCGCCGGACAGGGCACCCAACGAGCAGTACTTC.